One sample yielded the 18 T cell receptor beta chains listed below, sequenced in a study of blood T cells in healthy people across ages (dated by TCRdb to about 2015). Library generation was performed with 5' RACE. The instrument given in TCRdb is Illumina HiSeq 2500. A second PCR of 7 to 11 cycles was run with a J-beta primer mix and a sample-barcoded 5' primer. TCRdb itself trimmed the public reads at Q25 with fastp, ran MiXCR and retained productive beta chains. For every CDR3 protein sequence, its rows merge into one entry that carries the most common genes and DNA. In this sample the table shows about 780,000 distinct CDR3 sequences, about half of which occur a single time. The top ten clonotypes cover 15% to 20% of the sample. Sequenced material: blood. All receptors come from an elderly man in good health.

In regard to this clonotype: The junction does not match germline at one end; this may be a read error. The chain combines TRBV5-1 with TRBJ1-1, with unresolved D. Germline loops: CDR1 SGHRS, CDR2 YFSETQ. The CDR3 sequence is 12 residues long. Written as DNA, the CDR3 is TGCGCCAGCAGGGCGGGGAACGCTGAAGCTTTCTTT. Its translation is CASRAGNAEAFF.

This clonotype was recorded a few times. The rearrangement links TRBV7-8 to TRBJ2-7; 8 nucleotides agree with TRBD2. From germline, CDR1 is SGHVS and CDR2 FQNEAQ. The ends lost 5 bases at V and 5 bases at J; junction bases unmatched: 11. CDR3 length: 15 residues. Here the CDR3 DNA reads TGTGCCAGCAGCGCTCCGGGACTAGAAATCCACGAGCAGTACTTC. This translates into CASSAPGLEIHEQYF.

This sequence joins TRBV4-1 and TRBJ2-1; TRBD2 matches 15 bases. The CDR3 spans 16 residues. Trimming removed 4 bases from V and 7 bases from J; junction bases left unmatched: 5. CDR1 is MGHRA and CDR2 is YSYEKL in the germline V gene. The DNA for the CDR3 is TGCGCCAGCAGCCGGGGACTAGCGGGAGGTGGGAATGAGCAGTTCTTC. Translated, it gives CASSRGLAGGGNEQFF.

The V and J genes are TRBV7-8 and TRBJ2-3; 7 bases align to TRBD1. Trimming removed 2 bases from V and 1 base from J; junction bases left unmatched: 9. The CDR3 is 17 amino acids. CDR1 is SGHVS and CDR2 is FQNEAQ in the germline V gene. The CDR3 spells CASSLSPTGVRTDTQYF. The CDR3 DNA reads TGTGCCAGCAGCTTATCCCCAACAGGGGTTCGCACAGATACGCAGTATTTT.

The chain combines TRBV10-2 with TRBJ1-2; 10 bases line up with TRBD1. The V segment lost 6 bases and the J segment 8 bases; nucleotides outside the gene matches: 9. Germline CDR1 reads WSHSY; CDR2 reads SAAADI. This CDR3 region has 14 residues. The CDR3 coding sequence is TGCGCCAGCAGCGAACTCGGACAGGGGGAAGGCTACACCTTC. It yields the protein CASSELGQGEGYTF.

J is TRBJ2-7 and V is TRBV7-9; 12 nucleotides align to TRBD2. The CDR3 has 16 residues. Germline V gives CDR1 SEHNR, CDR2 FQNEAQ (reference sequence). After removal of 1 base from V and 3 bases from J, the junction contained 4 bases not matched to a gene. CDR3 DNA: TGTGCCAGCAGCTTAGACCGGACTAGCGGGGACTACGAGCAGTACTTC. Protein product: CASSLDRTSGDYEQYF.

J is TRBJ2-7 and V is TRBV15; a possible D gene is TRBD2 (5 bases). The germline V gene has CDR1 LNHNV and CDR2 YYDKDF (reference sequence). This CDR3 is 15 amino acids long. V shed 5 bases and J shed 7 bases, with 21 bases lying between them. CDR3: CATSPRRAVHNEQYF. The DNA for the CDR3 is TGTGCCACCAGCCCCCGGCGAGCGGTACACAATGAGCAGTACTTC.

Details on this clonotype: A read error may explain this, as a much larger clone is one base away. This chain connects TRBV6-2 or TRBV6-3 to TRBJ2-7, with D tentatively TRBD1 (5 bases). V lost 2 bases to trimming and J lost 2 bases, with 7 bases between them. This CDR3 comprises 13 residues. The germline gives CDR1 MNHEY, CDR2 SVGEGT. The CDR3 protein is CASSYDSTYEQYF. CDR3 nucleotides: TGTGCCAGCAGTTACGACAGTACCTACGAGCAGTACTTC.

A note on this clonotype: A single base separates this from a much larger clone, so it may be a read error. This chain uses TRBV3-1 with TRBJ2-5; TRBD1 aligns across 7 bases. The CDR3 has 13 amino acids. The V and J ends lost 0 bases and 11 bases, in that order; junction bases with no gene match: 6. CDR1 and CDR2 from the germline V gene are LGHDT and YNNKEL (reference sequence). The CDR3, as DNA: TGTGCCAGCAGCCAAGATAGACGCAGGGGGCAGTACTTC. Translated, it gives CASSQDRRRGQYF.

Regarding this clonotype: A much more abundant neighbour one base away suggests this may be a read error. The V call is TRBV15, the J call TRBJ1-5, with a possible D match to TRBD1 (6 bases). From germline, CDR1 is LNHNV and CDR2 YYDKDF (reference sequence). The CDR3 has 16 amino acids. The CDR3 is CATSIADRPFNRPQHF. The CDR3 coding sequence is TGTGCCACCAGCATAGCAGACAGGCCTTTTAATCGGCCCCAGCATTTT.

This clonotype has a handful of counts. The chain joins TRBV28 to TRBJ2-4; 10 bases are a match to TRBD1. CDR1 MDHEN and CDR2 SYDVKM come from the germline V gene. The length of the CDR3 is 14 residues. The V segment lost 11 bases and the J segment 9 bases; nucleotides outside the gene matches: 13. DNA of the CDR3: TGTGCCGCACTCGACAGGGGGCTATTAGGCATTCAGTACTTC. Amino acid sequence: CAALDRGLLGIQYF.

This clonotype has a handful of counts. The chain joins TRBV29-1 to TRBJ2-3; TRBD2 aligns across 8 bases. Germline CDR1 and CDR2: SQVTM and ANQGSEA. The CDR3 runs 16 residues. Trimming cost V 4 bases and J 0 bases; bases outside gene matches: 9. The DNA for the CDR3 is TGCAGCGTTGCCGGACTAGCTGATCCTAGCACAGATACGCAGTATTTT. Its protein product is CSVAGLADPSTDTQYF.

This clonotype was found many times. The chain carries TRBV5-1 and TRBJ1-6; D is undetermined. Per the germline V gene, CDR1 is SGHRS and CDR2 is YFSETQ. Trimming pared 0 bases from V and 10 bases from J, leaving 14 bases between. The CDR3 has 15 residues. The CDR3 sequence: CASSLGVQRWSPLHF. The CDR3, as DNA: TGCGCCAGCAGCTTGGGCGTCCAAAGGTGGTCACCCCTCCACTTT.

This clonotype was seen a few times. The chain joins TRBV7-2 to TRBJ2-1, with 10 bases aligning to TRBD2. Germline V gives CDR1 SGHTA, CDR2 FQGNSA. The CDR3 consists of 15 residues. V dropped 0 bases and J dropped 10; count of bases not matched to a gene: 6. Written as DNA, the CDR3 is TGTGCCAGCAGCTTAGCCCTAGCGGGAGAGGTAGAGCAGTTCTTC. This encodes CASSLALAGEVEQFF.

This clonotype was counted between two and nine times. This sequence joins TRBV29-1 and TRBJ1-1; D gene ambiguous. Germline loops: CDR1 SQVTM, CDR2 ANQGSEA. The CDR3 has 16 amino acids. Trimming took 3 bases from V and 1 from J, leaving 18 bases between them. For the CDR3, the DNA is TGCAGCGTTGAGTTGGGTACAAGCCGGTGGAACACTGAAGCTTTCTTT. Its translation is CSVELGTSRWNTEAFF.

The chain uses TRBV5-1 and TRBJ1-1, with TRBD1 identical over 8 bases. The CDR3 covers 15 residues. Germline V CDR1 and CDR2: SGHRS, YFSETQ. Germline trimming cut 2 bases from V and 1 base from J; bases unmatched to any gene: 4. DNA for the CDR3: TGCGCCAGCAGCTTCTCCGGGACAGGGAACACTGAAGCTTTCTTT. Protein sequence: CASSFSGTGNTEAFF.

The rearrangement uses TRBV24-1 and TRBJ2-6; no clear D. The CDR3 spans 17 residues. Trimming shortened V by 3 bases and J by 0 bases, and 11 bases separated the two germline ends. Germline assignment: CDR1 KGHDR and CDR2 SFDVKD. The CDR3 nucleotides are TGTGCCACCAGTGATCCGTCCATTAGCTCTGGGGCCAACGTCCTGACTTTC. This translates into CATSDPSISSGANVLTF.

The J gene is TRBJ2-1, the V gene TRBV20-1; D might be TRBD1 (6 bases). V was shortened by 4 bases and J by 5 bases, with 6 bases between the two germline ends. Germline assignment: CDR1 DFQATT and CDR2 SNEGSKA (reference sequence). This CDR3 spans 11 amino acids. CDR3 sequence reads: CSANRDNEQFF. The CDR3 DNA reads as TGCAGTGCTAACAGGGACAATGAGCAGTTCTTC.